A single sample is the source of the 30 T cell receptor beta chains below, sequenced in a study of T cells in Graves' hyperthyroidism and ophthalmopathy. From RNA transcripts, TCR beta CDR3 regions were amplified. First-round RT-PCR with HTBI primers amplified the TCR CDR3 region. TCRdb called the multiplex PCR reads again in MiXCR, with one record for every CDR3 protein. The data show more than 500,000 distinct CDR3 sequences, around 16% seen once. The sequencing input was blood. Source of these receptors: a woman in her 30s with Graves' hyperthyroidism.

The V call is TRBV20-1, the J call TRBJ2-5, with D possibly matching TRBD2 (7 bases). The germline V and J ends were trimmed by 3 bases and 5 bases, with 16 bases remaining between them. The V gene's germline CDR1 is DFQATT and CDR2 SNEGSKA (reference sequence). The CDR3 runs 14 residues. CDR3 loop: CSASRGGRGETQYF. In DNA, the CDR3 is TGCAGTGCTAGTAGGGGGGGCCGAGGGGAGACCCAGTACTTC.

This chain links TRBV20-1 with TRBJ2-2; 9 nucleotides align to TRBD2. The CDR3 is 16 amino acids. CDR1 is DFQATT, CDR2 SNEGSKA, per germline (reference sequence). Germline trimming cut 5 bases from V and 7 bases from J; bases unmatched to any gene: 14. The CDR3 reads CSAVFSGSLEDGELFF. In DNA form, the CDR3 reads TGCAGTGCTGTGTTTAGCGGGAGTTTGGAGGACGGGGAGCTGTTTTTT.

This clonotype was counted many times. The CDR3 loop reads CASSLLLGWETQYF. The CDR3 DNA sequence: TGTGCCAGCAGCCTCCTTCTAGGGTGGGAGACCCAGTACTTC. The rearrangement uses TRBV7-2 and TRBJ2-5; D unclear. The germline gives CDR1 SGHTA, CDR2 FQGNSA. This CDR3 comprises 14 residues. The ends were cut back, 5 bases at V and 5 bases at J, with 15 bases in the middle. Variable domain in full (rest from reference TRBV7-2 and TRBJ2-5): GAGVSQSPSNKVTEKGKDVELRCDPISGHTALYWYRQSLGQGLEFLIYFQGNSAPDKSGLPSDRFSAERTGGSVSTLTIQRTQQEDSAVYLCASSLLLGWETQYFGPGTRLLVL.

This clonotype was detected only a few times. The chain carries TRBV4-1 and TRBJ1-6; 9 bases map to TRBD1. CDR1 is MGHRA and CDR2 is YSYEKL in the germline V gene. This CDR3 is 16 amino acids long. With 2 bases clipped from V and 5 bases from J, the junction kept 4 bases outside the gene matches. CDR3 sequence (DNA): TGCGCCAGCAGCCAACCTGGACAGGGGCATAATTCACCCCTCCACTTT. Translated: CASSQPGQGHNSPLHF.

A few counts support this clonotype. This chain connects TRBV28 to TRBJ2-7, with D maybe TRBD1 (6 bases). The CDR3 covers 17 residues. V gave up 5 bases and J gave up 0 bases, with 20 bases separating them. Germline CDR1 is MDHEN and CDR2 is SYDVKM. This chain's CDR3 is CASSLSPRQVVSYEQYF. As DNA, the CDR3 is TGTGCCAGCAGTCTGTCGCCTCGACAGGTAGTCTCCTACGAGCAGTACTTC. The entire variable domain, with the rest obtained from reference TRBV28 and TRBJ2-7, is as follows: DVKVTQSSRYLVKRTGEKVFLECVQDMDHENMFWYRQDPGLGLRLIYFSYDVKMKEKGDIPEGYSVSREKKERFSLILESASTNQTSMYLCASSLSPRQVVSYEQYFGPGTRLTVT.

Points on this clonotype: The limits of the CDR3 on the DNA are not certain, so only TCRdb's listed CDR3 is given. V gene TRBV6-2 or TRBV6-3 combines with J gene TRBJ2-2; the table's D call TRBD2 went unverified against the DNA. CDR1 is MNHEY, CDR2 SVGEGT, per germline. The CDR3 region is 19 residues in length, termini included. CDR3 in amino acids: CASGLWPYEQYFGPGSCFF.

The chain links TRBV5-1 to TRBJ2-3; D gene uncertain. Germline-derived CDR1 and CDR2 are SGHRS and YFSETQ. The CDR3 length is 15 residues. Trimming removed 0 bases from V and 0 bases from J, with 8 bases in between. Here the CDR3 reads CASSLVRTSTDTQYF. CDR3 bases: TGCGCCAGCAGCTTGGTTAGAACTAGCACAGATACGCAGTATTTT.

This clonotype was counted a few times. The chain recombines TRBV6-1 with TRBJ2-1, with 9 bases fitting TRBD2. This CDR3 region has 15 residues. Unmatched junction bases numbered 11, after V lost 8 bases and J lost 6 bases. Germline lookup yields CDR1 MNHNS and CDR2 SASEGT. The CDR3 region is CASLNPASGANEQFF. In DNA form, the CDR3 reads TGTGCCAGCCTCAACCCGGCTAGCGGGGCCAATGAGCAGTTCTTC.

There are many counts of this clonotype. In DNA, the CDR3 is TGTGCCAGCAGTGTAAGCGACACAGATACGCAGTATTTT. It specifies CASSVSDTDTQYF. The rearrangement links TRBV2 to TRBJ2-3; D gene uncertain. The CDR3 runs to 13 residues. Per the germline V gene, CDR1 is SNHLY and CDR2 is FYNNEI. V was trimmed by 4 bases and J by 2 bases, leaving 7 bases between them.

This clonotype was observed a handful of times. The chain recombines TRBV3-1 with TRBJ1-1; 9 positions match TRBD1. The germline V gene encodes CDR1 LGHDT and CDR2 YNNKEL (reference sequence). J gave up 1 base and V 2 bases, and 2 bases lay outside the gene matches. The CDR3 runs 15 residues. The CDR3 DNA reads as TGTGCCAGCAGCCAAATGACAGGGGGGAACACTGAAGCTTTCTTT. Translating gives CASSQMTGGNTEAFF.

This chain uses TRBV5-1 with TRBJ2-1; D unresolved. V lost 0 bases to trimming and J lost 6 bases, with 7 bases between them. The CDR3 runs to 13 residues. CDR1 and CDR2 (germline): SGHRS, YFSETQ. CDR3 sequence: CASSLDWTNEQFF. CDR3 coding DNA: TGCGCCAGCAGCTTGGACTGGACCAATGAGCAGTTCTTC.

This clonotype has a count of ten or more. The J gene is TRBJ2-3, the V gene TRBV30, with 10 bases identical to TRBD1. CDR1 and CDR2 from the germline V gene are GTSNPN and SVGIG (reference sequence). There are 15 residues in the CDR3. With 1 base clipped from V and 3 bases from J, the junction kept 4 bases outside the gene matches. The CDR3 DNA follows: TGTGCCTGGAGTGAAGGACAGGGGGTGACAGATACGCAGTATTTT. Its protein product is CAWSEGQGVTDTQYF.

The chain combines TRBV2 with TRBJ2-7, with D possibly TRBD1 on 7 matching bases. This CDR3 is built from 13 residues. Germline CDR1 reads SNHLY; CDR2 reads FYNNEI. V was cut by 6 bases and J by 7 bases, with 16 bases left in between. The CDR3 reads CASSQDRRGEQYF. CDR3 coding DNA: TGTGCCAGCAGCCAGGACAGGCGGGGTGAGCAGTACTTC. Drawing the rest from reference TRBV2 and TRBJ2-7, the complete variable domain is EPEVTQTPSHQVTQMGQEVILRCVPISNHLYFYWYRQILGQKVEFLVSFYNNEISEKSEIFDDQFSVERPDGSNFTLKIRSTKLEDSAMYFCASSQDRRGEQYFGPGTRLTVT.

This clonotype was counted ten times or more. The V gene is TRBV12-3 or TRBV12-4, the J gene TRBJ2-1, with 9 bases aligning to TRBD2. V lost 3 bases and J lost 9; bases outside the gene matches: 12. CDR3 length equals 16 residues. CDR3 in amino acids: CASSFWVAGDGGEQFF. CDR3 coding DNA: TGTGCCAGCAGTTTCTGGGTAGCGGGAGATGGGGGTGAGCAGTTCTTC.

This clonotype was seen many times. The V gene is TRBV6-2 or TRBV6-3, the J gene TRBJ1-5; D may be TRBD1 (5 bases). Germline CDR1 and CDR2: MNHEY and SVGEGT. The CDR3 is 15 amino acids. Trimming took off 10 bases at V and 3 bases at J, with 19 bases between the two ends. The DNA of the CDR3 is TGTGCCACCAGAAGAGGAGCAGGGCTCAATCAGCCCCAGCATTTT. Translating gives CATRRGAGLNQPQHF.

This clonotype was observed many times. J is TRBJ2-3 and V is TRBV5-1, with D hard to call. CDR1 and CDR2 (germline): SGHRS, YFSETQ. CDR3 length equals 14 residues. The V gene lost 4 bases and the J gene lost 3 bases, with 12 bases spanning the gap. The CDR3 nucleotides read TGCGCCAGCAGCGGCTTCTTAGAAACAGATACGCAGTATTTT. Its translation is CASSGFLETDTQYF. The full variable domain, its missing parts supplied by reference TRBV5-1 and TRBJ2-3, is KAGVTQTPRYLIKTRGQQVTLSCSPISGHRSVSWYQQTPGQGLQFLFEYFSETQRNKGNFPGRFSGRQFSNSRSEMNVSTLELGDSALYLCASSGFLETDTQYFGPGTRLTVL.

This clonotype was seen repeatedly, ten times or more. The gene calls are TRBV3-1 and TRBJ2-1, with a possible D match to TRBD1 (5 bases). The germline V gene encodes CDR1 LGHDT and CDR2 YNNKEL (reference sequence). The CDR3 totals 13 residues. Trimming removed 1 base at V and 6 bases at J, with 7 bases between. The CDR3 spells CASSQGRANEQFF. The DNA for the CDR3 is TGTGCCAGCAGCCAAGGCAGGGCCAATGAGCAGTTCTTC.

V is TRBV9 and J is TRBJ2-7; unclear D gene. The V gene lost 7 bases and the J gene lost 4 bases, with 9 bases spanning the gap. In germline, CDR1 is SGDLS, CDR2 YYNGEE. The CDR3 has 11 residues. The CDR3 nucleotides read TGTGCCAGCGGGTTGGAGTACGAGCAGTACTTC. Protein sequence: CASGLEYEQYF.

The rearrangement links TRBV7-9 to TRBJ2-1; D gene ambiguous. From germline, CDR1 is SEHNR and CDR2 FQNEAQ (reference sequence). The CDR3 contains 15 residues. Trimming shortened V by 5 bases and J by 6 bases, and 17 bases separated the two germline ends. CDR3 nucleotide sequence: TGTGCCAGCAGCCTTTTTCTGCCCTTCATCAATGAGCAGTTCTTC. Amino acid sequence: CASSLFLPFINEQFF. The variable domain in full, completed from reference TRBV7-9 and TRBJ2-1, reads DTGVSQNPRHKITKRGQNVTFRCDPISEHNRLYWYRQTLGQGPEFLTYFQNEAQLEKSRLLSDRFSAERPKGSFSTLEIQRTEQGDSAMYLCASSLFLPFINEQFFGPGTRLTVL.

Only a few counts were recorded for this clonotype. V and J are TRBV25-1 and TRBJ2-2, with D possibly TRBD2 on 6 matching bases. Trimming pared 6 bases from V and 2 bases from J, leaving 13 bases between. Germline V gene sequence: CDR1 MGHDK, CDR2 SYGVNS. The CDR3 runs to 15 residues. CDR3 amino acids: CASRGPGDNTGELFF. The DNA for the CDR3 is TGTGCCAGCAGGGGACCGGGGGACAACACCGGGGAGCTGTTTTTT.

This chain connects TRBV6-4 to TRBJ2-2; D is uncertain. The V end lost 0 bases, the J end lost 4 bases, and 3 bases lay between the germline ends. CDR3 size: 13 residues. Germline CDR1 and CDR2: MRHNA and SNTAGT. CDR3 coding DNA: TGTGCCAGCAGTGACTCTAGCACCGGGGAGCTGTTTTTT. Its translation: CASSDSSTGELFF.

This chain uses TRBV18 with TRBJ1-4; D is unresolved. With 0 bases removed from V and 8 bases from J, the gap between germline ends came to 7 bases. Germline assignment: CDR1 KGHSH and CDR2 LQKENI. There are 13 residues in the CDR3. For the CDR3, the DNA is TGTGCCAGCTCACCACCGGGGAGGGAAAAACTGTTTTTT. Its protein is CASSPPGREKLFF.

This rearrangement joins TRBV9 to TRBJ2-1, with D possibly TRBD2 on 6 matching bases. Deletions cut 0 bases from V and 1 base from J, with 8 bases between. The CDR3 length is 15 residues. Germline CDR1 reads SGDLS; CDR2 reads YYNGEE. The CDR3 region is CASSVGGKSYNEQFF. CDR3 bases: TGTGCCAGCAGCGTAGGCGGGAAGTCCTACAATGAGCAGTTCTTC.

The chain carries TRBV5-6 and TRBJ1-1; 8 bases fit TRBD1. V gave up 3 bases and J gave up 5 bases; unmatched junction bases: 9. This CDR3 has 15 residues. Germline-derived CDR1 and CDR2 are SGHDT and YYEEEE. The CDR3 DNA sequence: TGTGCCAGCAGCTCCGGACAGGGCCCAGGGACTGAAGCTTTCTTT. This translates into CASSSGQGPGTEAFF.

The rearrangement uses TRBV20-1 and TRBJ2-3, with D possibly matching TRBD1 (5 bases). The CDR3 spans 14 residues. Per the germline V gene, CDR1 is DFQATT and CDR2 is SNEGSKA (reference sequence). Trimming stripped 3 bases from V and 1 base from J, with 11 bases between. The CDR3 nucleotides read TGCAGTGCTAGTCTCAGGGATGGCACAGATACGCAGTATTTT. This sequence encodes CSASLRDGTDTQYF.

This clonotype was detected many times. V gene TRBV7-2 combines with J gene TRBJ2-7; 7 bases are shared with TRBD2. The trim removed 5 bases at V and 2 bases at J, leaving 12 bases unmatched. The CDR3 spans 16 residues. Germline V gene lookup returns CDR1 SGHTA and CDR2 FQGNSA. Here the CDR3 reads CASSPPKGGTTYEQYF. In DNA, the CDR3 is TGTGCCAGCAGCCCCCCTAAGGGCGGGACTACCTACGAGCAGTACTTC.

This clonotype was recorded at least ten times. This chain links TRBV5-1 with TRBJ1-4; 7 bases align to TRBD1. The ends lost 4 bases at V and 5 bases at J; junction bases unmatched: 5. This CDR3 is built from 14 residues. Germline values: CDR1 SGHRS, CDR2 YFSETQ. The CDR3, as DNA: TGCGCCAGCAGCCAGGGACAGCCGAATGAAAAACTGTTTTTT. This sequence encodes CASSQGQPNEKLFF.

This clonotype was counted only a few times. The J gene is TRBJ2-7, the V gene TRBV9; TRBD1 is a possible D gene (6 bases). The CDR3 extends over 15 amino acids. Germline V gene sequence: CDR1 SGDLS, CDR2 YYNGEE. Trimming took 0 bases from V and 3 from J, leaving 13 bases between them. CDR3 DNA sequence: TGTGCCAGCAGCGTAGCTACAGGGCACCGCTACGAGCAGTACTTC. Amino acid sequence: CASSVATGHRYEQYF.

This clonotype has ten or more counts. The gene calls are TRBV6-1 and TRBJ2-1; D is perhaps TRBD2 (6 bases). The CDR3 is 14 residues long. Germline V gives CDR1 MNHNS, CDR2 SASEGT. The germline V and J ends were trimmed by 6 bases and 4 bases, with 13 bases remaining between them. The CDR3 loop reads CASRVAELYNEQFF. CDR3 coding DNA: TGTGCCAGCAGGGTAGCGGAATTATACAATGAGCAGTTCTTC.

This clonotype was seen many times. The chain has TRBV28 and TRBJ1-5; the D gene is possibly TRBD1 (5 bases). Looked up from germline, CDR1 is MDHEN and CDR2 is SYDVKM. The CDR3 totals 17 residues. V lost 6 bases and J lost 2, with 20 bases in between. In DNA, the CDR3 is TGTGCCAGCAGCTCCCTGGGGGGGGGAGAAGGCAATCAGCCCCAGCATTTT. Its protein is CASSSLGGGEGNQPQHF.